The clone carrying this T cell receptor (beta chain) was detected ten times or more. Other DNA sequences within the sample encode an identical CDR3. Which cohort a participant joined came from the clinical history participants gave. Germline V gives CDR1 SGHTA, CDR2 FQGNSA. This CDR3 spans 14 amino acids. J gave up 7 bases and V 4 bases, and 7 bases lay outside the gene matches. These data belong to a study of blood T cell repertoires in COVID-19. Using immunoSEQ multiplex PCR, the repertoire was profiled, and TCRdb retains in-frame clones only, with some absent. The table has 300,000 to 450,000 clones, approximately 89% seen once; the top ten hold more than 1.5%.

What was sequenced was PBMCs or T cells enriched from blood (not recorded which). The chain recombines TRBV7-2 with TRBJ1-5; 7 positions match TRBD1. The source of this sequence is a man aged 40-49 years in a cohort exposed to, infected with or recovered from COVID-19 (not recorded which). The DNA of the CDR3 is TGTGCCAGCAGCTCACAGGGGTTGGGGCAGCCCCAGCATTTT. Protein sequence: CASSSQGLGQPQHF.